This TCR beta chain is from a study of T cell responses to AZD1222 COVID-19 vaccine. Study-wide results and limits: Spike-specific TCR breadth and depth grew following two AZD1222 doses. Baseline testing showed seropositivity in only a handful of AZD1222 recipients. Repertoires in all cases were sampled only once the peak T cell response had passed. Donors in the cohort were predominantly white British and more often female, and clonal diversity was possibly underestimated.

Sequencing used immunoSEQ multiplex PCR; TCRdb keeps in-frame clones, though not all of them. The sample lists around 130,000 clones; approximately 90% were seen once. A note on this clone: As yet, its antigen is unknown.

The germline V gene encodes CDR1 KGHDR and CDR2 SFDVKD. The CDR3 consists of 14 residues. The ends were cut back, 4 bases at V and 0 bases at J, with 7 bases in the middle. This sequence joins TRBV24-1 and TRBJ2-3; D is unresolved. This receptor was identified in an adult who received the MenACWY meningococcal vaccine as a control. Sample: peripheral blood, taken 28 days after the second dose of the MenACWY control vaccine. CDR3 amino acids: CATSEVDSTDTQYF. The CDR3 region has the DNA TGTGCCACCAGTGAAGTGGACAGCACAGATACGCAGTATTTT.